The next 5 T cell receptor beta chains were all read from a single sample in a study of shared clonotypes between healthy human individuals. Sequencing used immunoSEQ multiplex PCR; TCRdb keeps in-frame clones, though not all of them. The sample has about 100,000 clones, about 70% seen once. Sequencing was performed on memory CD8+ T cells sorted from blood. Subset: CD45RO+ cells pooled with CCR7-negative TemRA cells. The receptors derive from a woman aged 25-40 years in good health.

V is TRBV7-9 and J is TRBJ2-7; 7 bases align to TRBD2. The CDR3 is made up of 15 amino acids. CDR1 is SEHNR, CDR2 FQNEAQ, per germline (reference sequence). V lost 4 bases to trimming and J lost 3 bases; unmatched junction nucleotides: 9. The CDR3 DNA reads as TGTGCCAGCAGCTCGCCAGACACTAGCGTCTACGAGCAGTACTTC. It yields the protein CASSSPDTSVYEQYF.

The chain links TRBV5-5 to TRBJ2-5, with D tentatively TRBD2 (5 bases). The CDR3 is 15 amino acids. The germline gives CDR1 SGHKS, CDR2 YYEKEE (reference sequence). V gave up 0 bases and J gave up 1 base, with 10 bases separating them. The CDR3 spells CASSLVPSTQETQYF. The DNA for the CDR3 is TGTGCCAGCAGCTTGGTCCCTAGCACCCAAGAGACCCAGTACTTC.

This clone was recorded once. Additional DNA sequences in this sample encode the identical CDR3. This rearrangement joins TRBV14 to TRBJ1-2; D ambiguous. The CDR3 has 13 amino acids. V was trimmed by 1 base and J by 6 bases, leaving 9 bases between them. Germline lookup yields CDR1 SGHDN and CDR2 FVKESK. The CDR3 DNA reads TGTGCCAGCAGCCAAGTAGGGATTCATGGCTACACCTTC. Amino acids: CASSQVGIHGYTF.

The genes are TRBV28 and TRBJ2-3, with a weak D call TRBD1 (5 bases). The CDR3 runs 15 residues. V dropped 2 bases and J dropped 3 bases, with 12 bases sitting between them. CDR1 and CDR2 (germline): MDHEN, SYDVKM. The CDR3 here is CASSLEGVFTDTQYF. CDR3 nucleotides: TGTGCCAGCAGTTTAGAAGGGGTTTTTACAGATACGCAGTATTTT.

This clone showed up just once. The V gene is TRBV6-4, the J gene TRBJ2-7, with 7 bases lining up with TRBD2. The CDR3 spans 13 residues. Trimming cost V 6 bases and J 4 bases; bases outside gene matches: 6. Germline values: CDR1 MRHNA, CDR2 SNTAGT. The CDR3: CASSEIAGYEQYF. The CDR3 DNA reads TGTGCCAGCAGCGAGATAGCGGGTTACGAGCAGTACTTC.